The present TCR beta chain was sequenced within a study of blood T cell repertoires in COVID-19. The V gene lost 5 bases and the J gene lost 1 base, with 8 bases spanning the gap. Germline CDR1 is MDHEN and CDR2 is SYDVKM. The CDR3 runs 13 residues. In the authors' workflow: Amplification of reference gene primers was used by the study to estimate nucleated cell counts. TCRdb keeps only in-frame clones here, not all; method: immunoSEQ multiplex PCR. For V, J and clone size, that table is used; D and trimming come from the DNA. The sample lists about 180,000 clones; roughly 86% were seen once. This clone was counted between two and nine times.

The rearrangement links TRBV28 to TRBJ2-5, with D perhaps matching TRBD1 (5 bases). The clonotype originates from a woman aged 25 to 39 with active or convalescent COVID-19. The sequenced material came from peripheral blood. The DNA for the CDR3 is TGTGCCAGCAGTCAGGGTTCCCAAGAGACCCAGTACTTC. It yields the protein CASSQGSQETQYF.